This TCR beta chain was retrieved from a study of shared clonotypes between healthy human individuals. Overall study: A donor's plate count was three for CD4 naive and three for CD4 memory; CD8 naive had two and CD8 memory one.

Trimming cost V 7 bases and J 3 bases; bases outside gene matches: 10. The CDR3 is 15 amino acids. CDR1 is MNHEY, CDR2 SVGAGI, per germline. About 200 ng DNA, about 33,000 T cell genomes, went into each sorted-subset replicate PCR. Here immunoSEQ multiplex PCR was the method, and the copy in TCRdb shows in-frame clones only, minus some. The table has some 1 million clones, around 76% seen once. CD4+ cell separation produced CD45RA+ naive and CD45RA-negative memory subsets. The receptor was derived from a man younger than 35 in good health. Specimen: memory CD4+ T cells sorted from blood. Indicated subset: CD45RA-negative fraction. The chain recombines TRBV6-5 with TRBJ2-7; 9 bases align to TRBD1. This CDR3 reads CASTRTGTGNYEQYF. The CDR3 DNA follows: TGTGCCAGCACCCGTACCGGGACAGGGAACTACGAGCAGTACTTC.